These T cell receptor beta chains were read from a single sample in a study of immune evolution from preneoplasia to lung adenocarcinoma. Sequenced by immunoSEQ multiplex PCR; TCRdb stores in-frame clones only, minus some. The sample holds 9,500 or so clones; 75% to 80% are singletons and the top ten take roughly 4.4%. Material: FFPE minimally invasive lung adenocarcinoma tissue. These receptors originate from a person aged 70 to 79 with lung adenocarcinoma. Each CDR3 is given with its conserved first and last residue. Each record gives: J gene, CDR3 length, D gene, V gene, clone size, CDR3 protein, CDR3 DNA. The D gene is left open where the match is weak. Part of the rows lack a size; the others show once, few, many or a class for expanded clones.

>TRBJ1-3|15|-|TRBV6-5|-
CASRIKPASGNTIYF
TGTGCCAGCAGGATTAAGCCGGCCTCTGGAAACACCATATATTTT
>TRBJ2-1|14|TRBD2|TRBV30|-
CAWSGTSGYNEQFF
TGTGCCTGGTCGGGGACTAGCGGTTACAATGAGCAGTTCTTC
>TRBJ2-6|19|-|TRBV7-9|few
CASSPRGGGGFSGANVLTF
TGTGCCAGCAGTCCCCGGGGCGGGGGCGGATTCTCTGGGGCCAACGTCCTGACTTTC
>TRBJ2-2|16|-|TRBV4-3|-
CASSQDLVLEGGELFF
TGCGCCAGCAGCCAAGATTTAGTCCTTGAGGGCGGGGAGCTGTTTTTT
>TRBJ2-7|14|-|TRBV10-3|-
CAISESLDTGEQYF
TGTGCCATCAGTGAGTCCTTAGATACGGGCGAGCAGTACTTC
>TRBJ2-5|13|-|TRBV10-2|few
CASSVRAQETQYF
TGCGCCAGCAGTGTCCGGGCTCAAGAGACCCAGTACTTC
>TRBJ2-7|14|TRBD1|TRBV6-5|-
CATKGRTGGNEQYF
TGTGCCACTAAGGGACGGACAGGGGGCAACGAGCAGTACTTC
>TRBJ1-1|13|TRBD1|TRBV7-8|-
CASRRQGVAEAFF
TGTGCCAGCAGGCGACAGGGAGTTGCTGAAGCTTTCTTT
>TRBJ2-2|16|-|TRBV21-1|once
CASSKGARKETGELFF
TGTGCCAGCAGCAAAGGGGCTAGAAAAGAAACCGGGGAGCTGTTTTTT
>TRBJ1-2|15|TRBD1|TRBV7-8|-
CASSLAPGQNYGYTF
TGTGCCAGCAGCTTAGCTCCGGGACAGAACTATGGCTACACCTTC
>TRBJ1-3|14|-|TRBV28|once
CASSSVFSGNTIYF
TGTGCCAGCAGTTCAGTTTTCTCTGGAAACACCATATATTTT
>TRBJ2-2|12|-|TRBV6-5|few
CASSFGTGELFF
TGTGCCAGCAGTTTCGGGACCGGGGAGCTGTTTTTT
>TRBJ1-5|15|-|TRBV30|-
CAWSSRVYSNQPQHF
TGTGCCTGGAGTTCCAGGGTCTATAGCAATCAGCCCCAGCATTTT
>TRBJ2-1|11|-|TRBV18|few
CASSPYNEQFF
TGTGCCAGCTCACCGTACAATGAGCAGTTCTTC
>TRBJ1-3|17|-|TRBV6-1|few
CASSAQGLWPTGNTIYF
TGTGCCAGCAGTGCCCAGGGGCTTTGGCCTACTGGAAACACCATATATTTT
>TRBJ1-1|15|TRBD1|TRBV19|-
CASRHTGTGGTEAFF
TGTGCCAGTAGGCATACCGGGACAGGGGGCACTGAAGCTTTCTTT
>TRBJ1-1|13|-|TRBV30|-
CANRENGDTEAFF
TGTGCTAATCGCGAGAATGGAGACACTGAAGCTTTCTTT
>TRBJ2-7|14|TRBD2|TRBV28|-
CASLLTGGVYEQYF
TGTGCCAGCCTGTTAACGGGAGGAGTTTACGAGCAGTACTTC
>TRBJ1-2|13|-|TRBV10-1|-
CASSDYRNYGYTF
TGCGCCAGCAGTGATTACAGAAACTATGGCTACACCTTC
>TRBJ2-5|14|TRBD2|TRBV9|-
CASSATSVGETQYF
TGTGCCAGCAGCGCAACTAGCGTGGGGGAGACCCAGTACTTC
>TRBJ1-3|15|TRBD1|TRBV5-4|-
CASSPGTVSGNTIYF
TGTGCCAGCAGCCCCGGGACAGTCTCTGGAAACACCATATATTTT
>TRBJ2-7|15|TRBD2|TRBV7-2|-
CASSLAGLAGSEQYF
TGTGCCAGCAGCTTAGCGGGACTAGCGGGAAGCGAGCAGTACTTC
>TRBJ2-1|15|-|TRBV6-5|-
CASSYSPVRDNEQFF
TGTGCCAGCAGTTACTCACCGGTAAGGGACAATGAGCAGTTCTTC
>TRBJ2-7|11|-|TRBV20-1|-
CSARDIGTPVF
TGCAGTGCTAGAGATATCGGGACACCCGTCTTC
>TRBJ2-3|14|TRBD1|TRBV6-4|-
CASSERGGADTQYF
TGTGCCAGCAGTGAGCGAGGGGGCGCAGATACGCAGTATTTT
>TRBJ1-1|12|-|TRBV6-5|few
CASRWGNTEAFF
TGTGCCAGCCGGTGGGGGAACACTGAAGCTTTCTTT
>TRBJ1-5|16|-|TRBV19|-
CASLDGGAWSNQPQHF
TGTGCCTCGTTAGATGGGGGGGCATGGAGCAATCAGCCCCAGCATTTT
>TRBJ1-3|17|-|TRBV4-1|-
CASSRGGVVSYGNTIYF
TGCGCCAGCAGCCGGGGGGGGGTGGTATCGTATGGAAACACCATATATTTT
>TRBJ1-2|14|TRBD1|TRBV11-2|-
CASSSRQGKNGYTF
TGTGCCAGCAGCTCGCGACAGGGGAAGAATGGCTACACCTTC
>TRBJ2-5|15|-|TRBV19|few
CASSTITGVQETQYF
TGTGCCAGTAGTACCATCACTGGCGTACAAGAGACCCAGTACTTC
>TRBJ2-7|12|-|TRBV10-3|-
CAVAEGSYEQYF
TGTGCCGTAGCAGAGGGGTCGTACGAGCAGTACTTC
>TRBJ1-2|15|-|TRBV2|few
CASSPHMTANYGYTF
TGTGCCAGCAGTCCTCATATGACAGCTAACTATGGCTACACCTTC
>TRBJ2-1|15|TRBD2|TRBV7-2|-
CASSPRTSGYNEQFF
TGTGCCAGCAGCCCAAGGACTAGCGGATACAATGAGCAGTTCTTC
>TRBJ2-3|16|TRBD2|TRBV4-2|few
CASSQDFGGGSDTQYF
TGTGCCAGCAGCCAAGATTTCGGGGGGGGCTCAGATACGCAGTATTTT
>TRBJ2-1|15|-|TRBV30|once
CAWTGDKSSYNEQFF
TGTGCCTGGACAGGGGACAAGAGCTCCTACAATGAGCAGTTCTTC
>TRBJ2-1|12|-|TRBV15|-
CATSGDGNEQFF
TGTGCCACCTCAGGGGATGGGAATGAGCAGTTCTTC
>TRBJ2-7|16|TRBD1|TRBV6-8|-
CASSLWGRGSSYEQYF
TGTGCCAGCAGTTTATGGGGCAGGGGGAGCTCCTACGAGCAGTACTTC
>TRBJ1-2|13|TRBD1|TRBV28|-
CASKDRVGYGYTF
TGTGCCAGCAAGGACAGGGTGGGCTATGGCTACACCTTC
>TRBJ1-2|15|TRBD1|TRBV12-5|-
CASAPGRDSHYGYTF
TGTGCTAGTGCTCCCGGCCGGGACAGCCATTATGGCTACACCTTC
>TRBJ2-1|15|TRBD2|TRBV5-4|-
CASRGGLADYNEQFF
TGTGCCAGCAGAGGGGGACTAGCGGATTACAATGAGCAGTTCTTC
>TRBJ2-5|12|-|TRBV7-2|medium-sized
CASSIPGQTQYF
TGTGCCAGCAGCATCCCGGGGCAGACCCAGTACTTC
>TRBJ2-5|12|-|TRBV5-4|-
CASSPRAGEQYF
TGTGCCAGCAGCCCCAGGGCAGGGGAGCAGTACTTC
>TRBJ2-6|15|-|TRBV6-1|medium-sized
CASSEGTSGANVLTF
TGTGCCAGCAGTGAAGGTACATCTGGGGCCAACGTCCTGACTTTC
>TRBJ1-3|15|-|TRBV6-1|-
CASRVGWDSGNTIYF
TGTGCCAGCAGGGTGGGCTGGGATTCTGGAAACACCATATATTTT
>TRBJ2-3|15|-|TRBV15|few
CATSRDRAGIDTQYF
TGTGCCACCAGCAGAGATAGGGCCGGAATTGATACGCAGTATTTT
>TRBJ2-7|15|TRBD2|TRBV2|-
CASSDIARGAYEQYF
TGTGCCAGCAGTGATATAGCGCGGGGGGCCTACGAGCAGTACTTC
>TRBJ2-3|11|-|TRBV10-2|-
CASTHTDTQYF
TGCGCCAGCACCCACACAGATACGCAGTATTTT
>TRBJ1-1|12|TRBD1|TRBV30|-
CAWDREVLEAFF
TGTGCCTGGGACAGGGAGGTCCTTGAAGCTTTCTTT
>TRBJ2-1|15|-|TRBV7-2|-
CASSQDFSSYNEQFF
TGTGCCAGCAGCCAAGACTTCTCCTCCTACAATGAGCAGTTCTTC
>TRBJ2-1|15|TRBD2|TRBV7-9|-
CASSWTGTSSNEQFF
TGTGCCAGCAGCTGGACCGGGACTAGTAGTAATGAGCAGTTCTTC
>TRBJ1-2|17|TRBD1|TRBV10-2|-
CASSSQGARVTSYGYTF
TGCGCCAGCAGCTCACAGGGGGCGAGGGTGACTAGCTATGGCTACACCTTC
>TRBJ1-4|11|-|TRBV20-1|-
CSTGSNEKLFF
TGCAGCACAGGATCTAATGAAAAACTGTTTTTT
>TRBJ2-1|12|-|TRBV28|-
CASSTLGNEQFF
TGTGCCAGCAGTACCTTGGGGAATGAGCAGTTCTTC
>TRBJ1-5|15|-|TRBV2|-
CASTLGILGNQPQHF
TGTGCCAGCACCCTGGGAATTCTCGGCAATCAGCCCCAGCATTTT
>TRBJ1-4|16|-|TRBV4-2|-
CASSQDRSSTNEKLFF
TGTGCCAGCAGCCAAGATAGGAGCTCAACTAATGAAAAACTGTTTTTT
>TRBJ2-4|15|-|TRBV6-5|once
CASSYSRGYEDIQYF
TGTGCCAGCAGTTACTCCCGGGGGTACGAGGACATTCAGTACTTC
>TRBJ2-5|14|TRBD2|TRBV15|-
CATSSGAGVETQYF
TGTGCCACCAGCAGCGGAGCGGGAGTTGAGACCCAGTACTTC